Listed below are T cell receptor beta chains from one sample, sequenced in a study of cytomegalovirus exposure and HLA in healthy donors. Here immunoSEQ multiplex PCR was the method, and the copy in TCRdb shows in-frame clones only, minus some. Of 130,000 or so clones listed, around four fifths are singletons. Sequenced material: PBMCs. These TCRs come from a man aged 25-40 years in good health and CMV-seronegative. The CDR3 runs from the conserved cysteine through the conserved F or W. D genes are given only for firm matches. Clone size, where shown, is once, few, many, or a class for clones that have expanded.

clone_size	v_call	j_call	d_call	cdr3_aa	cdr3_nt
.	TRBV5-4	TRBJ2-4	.	CASSHPGFTKNIQYF	TGTGCCAGCAGCCACCCAGGGTTTACCAAAAACATTCAGTACTTC
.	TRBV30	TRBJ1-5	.	CAWTPGGNQPQHF	TGTGCCTGGACCCCCGGCGGGAATCAGCCCCAGCATTTT
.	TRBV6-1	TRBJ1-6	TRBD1	CASVGQGDPSPLHF	TGTGCCAGCGTGGGACAGGGGGATCCCTCACCCCTCCACTTT
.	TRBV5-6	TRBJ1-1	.	CASSLFQGTNTEAFF	TGTGCCAGCAGCTTGTTTCAGGGGACGAACACTGAAGCTTTCTTT
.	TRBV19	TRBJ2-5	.	CASSLLGDLQETQYF	TGTGCCAGTAGTCTACTAGGGGACTTACAAGAGACCCAGTACTTC
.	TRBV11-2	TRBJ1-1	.	CASSYRGDTEAFF	TGTGCCAGCAGCTATCGGGGTGACACTGAAGCTTTCTTT
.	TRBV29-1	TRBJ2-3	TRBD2	CSSSGTSGGASDTQYF	TGCAGCTCTTCCGGGACTAGCGGGGGGGCCTCAGATACGCAGTATTTT
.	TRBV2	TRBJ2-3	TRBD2	CASSEGTRGTDTQYF	TGTGCCAGCAGTGAAGGGACTAGGGGCACAGATACGCAGTATTTT
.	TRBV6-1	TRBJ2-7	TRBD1	CASRTGQVYEQYF	TGTGCCAGCAGAACGGGACAGGTCTACGAGCAGTACTTC
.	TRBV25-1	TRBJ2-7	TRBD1	CASSPPPDRGSYEQYF	TGTGCCAGCAGCCCCCCCCCGGACAGGGGTTCCTACGAGCAGTACTTC
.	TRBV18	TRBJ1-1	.	CASSSGEGTEAFF	TGTGCCAGCTCCTCCGGGGAGGGCACTGAAGCTTTCTTT
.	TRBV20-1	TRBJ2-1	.	CSADSLLQQFF	TGCAGTGCGGACTCCCTGCTGCAGCAGTTCTTC
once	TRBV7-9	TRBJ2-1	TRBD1	CASSLGGTGSYNEQFF	TGTGCCAGCAGCTTAGGTGGGACAGGGTCCTACAATGAGCAGTTCTTC
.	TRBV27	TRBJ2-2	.	CASSALQGLDTGELFF	TGTGCCAGCAGTGCCCTCCAGGGGCTCGACACCGGGGAGCTGTTTTTT
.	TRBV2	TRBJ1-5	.	CATPRAGNQPQHF	TGTGCCACCCCACGGGCGGGGAATCAGCCCCAGCATTTT
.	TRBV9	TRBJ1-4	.	CASSVLSNPEKLFF	TGTGCCAGCAGCGTATTGTCAAATCCTGAAAAACTGTTTTTT
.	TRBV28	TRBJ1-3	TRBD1	CASSPTGTGPSGNTIYF	TGTGCCAGCAGTCCGACAGGGACCGGACCCTCTGGAAACACCATATATTTT
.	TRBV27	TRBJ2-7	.	CASSHLRGGDAWQYF	TGTGCCAGCAGCCATTTAAGGGGGGGGGACGCATGGCAGTACTTC
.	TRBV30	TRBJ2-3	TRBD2	CAWSPGLAGGLSLMDTQYF	TGTGCCTGGAGTCCGGGACTAGCGGGAGGACTCTCCCTTATGGATACGCAGTATTTT
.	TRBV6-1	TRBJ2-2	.	CASSTDRHGELFF	TGTGCCAGCAGTACCGACAGGCACGGGGAGCTGTTTTTT
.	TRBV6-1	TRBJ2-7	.	CASSERGIYYEQYF	TGTGCCAGCAGTGAAAGGGGGATATACTACGAGCAGTACTTC
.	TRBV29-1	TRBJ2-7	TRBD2	CSVTGRNGSAYEQYF	TGCAGCGTTACCGGGAGGAACGGATCGGCCTACGAGCAGTACTTC
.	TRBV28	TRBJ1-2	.	CASRDDFRGNYGYTF	TGTGCCAGCAGAGATGACTTCAGGGGTAACTATGGCTACACCTTC
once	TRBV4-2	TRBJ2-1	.	CASSQDGVVQFF	TGTGCCAGCAGCCAAGACGGGGTGGTGCAGTTCTTC
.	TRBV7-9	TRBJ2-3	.	CASSNTPGVDTQYF	TGTGCCAGCAGCAACACGCCGGGGGTGGATACGCAGTATTTT
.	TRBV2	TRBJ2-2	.	CASYRVSNTGELFF	TGTGCCAGTTACCGGGTCTCGAACACCGGGGAGCTGTTTTTT
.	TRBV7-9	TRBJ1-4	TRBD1	CASSFRQGTNEKLFF	TGTGCCAGCAGCTTCCGACAGGGGACTAATGAAAAACTGTTTTTT
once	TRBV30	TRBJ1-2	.	CAWGAYEDYGYTF	TGTGCCTGGGGGGCCTACGAGGACTATGGCTACACCTTC